These 3 T cell receptor beta chains were sequenced from one sample in a study of OX40 agonist ivuxolimab in advanced cancers. Measured with immunoSEQ multiplex PCR; TCRdb has only the in-frame clones, and not every one. The sample records around 43,000 clones, 86% being singletons. The sequences come from CD4+ or CD8+ T cells sorted from blood, collected in a trial of the OX40 agonist ivuxolimab. These receptors were obtained from an adult with an advanced solid tumor such as melanoma, head and neck, liver or kidney cancer.

This chain connects TRBV4-3 to TRBJ1-1; TRBD1 might be the D (6 bases). CDR1 and CDR2 from the germline V gene are LGHNA and YSLEER. With 0 bases removed from V and 5 bases from J, the gap between germline ends came to 19 bases. The length of the CDR3 is 17 residues. CDR3 protein: CASSQDRWQGKKTEAFF. The CDR3 DNA is TGCGCCAGCAGCCAAGATCGATGGCAGGGGAAGAAAACTGAAGCTTTCTTT.

The chain has TRBV11-2 and TRBJ2-3; D may be TRBD2 (6 bases). CDR1 is SGHAT, CDR2 FQNNGV, per germline. V lost 4 bases to trimming and J lost 6 bases, with 20 bases between them. The CDR3 is 16 amino acids. This chain's CDR3 is CASSWGVPPIGDTQYF. The CDR3 DNA reads as TGTGCCAGCAGCTGGGGGGTCCCCCCTATTGGTGATACGCAGTATTTT.

The CDR3 spells CASSQEIIGREGYNEQFF. The CDR3 nucleotides are TGCGCCAGCAGCCAAGAAATTATAGGCAGGGAGGGATACAATGAGCAGTTCTTC. This chain joins TRBV4-3 and TRBJ2-1; 7 bases match TRBD2. Germline V CDR1 and CDR2: LGHNA, YSLEER. The CDR3 covers 18 residues. Trimming cost V 0 bases and J 4 bases; bases outside gene matches: 12.